These 25 T cell receptor beta chains were sequenced from one sample in a study of T cells in Graves' hyperthyroidism and ophthalmopathy. Regions amplified from RNA transcripts were the TCR beta CDR3 regions. A set of HTBI primers served as the primers for a first-round RT-PCR of the TCR CDR3. Each CDR3 protein is one row after TCRdb ran MiXCR on the multiplex PCR reads. The sample lists approximately 32,000 distinct CDR3 sequences, about 50% occurring once. The sequencing sample was made of blood. Receptor source: a woman between 50 and 59 years old with Graves' hyperthyroidism that later progressed to Graves' ophthalmopathy.

CDR3 loop: CASKAYETQYF. CDR3 DNA sequence: TGTGCCAGCAAGGCCTACGAGACCCAGTACTTC. V usage is TRBV12-1 and J usage is TRBJ2-5. TRBV12-1 is annotated as a pseudogene. CDR3 length: 11 amino acids.

This clonotype was observed once. One base away lies a much larger clone, so this may be a sequencing read error. The chain joins TRBV30 to TRBJ1-6, with 11 bases lining up with TRBD1. V gave up 2 bases and J gave up 9 bases; unmatched junction bases: 6. This CDR3 contains 15 residues. Germline V lookup: CDR1 GTSNPN, CDR2 SVGIG (reference sequence). CDR3 in amino acids: CAWSLQDRGLSPLHF. In DNA form, the CDR3 reads TGTGCCTGGAGTCTACAGGACAGGGGGCTTTCACCCCTCCACTTT.

The chain joins TRBV24-1 to TRBJ2-3; no firm D call. Germline assignment: CDR1 KGHDR and CDR2 SFDVKD. The CDR3 is 14 residues long. With 2 bases removed from V and 1 base from J, the gap between germline ends came to 6 bases. DNA of the CDR3: TGTGCCACCAGTGATTCCGGTGGCACAGATACGCAGTATTTT. Translating it yields CATSDSGGTDTQYF.

With respect to this clonotype: The junction and the germline gene differ at one end; a read error may be behind it. V is TRBV5-1 and J is TRBJ2-7; D is undetermined. CDR3 length: 12 amino acids. CDR1 and CDR2 from the germline V gene are SGHRS and YFSETQ. This CDR3 reads CASSLPSYGQHF. The CDR3 bases are TGCGCCAGCAGCTTACCATCCTACGGGCAGCACTTC. Using reference TRBV5-1 and TRBJ2-7 for the parts outside the CDR3, the full variable domain is KAGVTQTPRYLIKTRGQQVTLSCSPISGHRSVSWYQQTPGQGLQFLFEYFSETQRNKGNFPGRFSGRQFSNSRSEMNVSTLELGDSALYLCASSLPSYGQHFGPGTRLTVT.

This clonotype was picked up many times. The chain couples TRBV5-1 to TRBJ2-7, with D perhaps TRBD2 (5 bases). The CDR3 runs to 14 residues. The ends were cut back, 5 bases at V and 0 bases at J, with 12 bases in the middle. Germline V gene sequence: CDR1 SGHRS, CDR2 YFSETQ. CDR3 protein: CASSTGSGSYEQYF. The CDR3 DNA reads TGCGCCAGCAGTACGGGAAGCGGCTCCTACGAGCAGTACTTC.

By sample fraction, this clonotype is medium-sized (0.01 to 0.1%). The chain joins TRBV10-2 to TRBJ2-3, with a tentative D call TRBD2 (6 bases). The CDR3 covers 16 residues. From germline, CDR1 is WSHSY and CDR2 SAAADI. V lost 7 bases, J lost 1 base, and 18 bases lay in between. CDR3 DNA sequence: TGCGCCAGCACGTCTAGCGCCGATACCGGCACAGATACGCAGTATTTT. Translated, it gives CASTSSADTGTDTQYF.

About this clonotype itself: The junction shows a germline mismatch at one end, possibly a read error. The chain uses TRBV24-1 and TRBJ2-1; D perhaps matches TRBD1 (6 bases). The CDR3 is 17 residues long. CDR1 is KGHDR and CDR2 is SFDVKD in the germline V gene. This CDR3 reads CANSDQRTAHGYNEQFF. CDR3 DNA sequence: TGTGCCAACAGTGACCAAAGGACAGCTCATGGCTACAATGAGCAGTTCTTC.

For this clonotype: A much larger clone lies one base from this, so it may be a read error. This chain joins TRBV6-5 and TRBJ1-1; 7 nucleotides match TRBD1. Per germline, CDR1 MNHEY and CDR2 SVGAGI. After removal of 8 bases from V and 1 base from J, the junction contained 10 bases not matched to a gene. CDR3 length equals 15 residues. The CDR3: CASGRRSGGNTEAFF. The DNA of the CDR3 is TGTGCCAGCGGGCGCCGATCAGGGGGGAACACTGAAGCTTTCTTT.

The CDR3 loop is CASSLAEENTGQYF. As DNA, the CDR3 is TGTGCCAGCAGCTTAGCGGAGGAGAACACCGGGCAGTACTTC. The chain uses TRBV7-9 and TRBJ2-7, with D possibly TRBD2 on 5 matching bases. The V end lost 0 bases, the J end lost 9 bases, and 15 bases lay between the germline ends. Germline assignment: CDR1 SEHNR and CDR2 FQNEAQ (reference sequence). This CDR3 region has 14 residues.

In this sample, this clonotype turned up many times. CDR3 sequence: CASSAGQFNQPQHF. CDR3 in DNA: TGTGCCAGCAGCGCGGGACAGTTCAATCAGCCCCAGCATTTT. The rearrangement links TRBV5-5 to TRBJ1-5; 7 bases align to TRBD1. With V trimmed by 4 bases and J by 3 bases, 4 bases remained unmatched. CDR1 is SGHKS, CDR2 YYEKEE, per germline (reference sequence). This CDR3 spans 14 amino acids.

This clonotype was counted at least ten times. This chain joins TRBV3-1 and TRBJ2-7, with D perhaps TRBD2 (5 bases). Germline V gene sequence: CDR1 LGHDT, CDR2 YNNKEL (reference sequence). Trimming took 0 bases from V and 2 from J, leaving 8 bases between them. This CDR3 region has 14 residues. CDR3 sequence: CASSQEEEPYEQYF. CDR3 coding DNA: TGTGCCAGCAGCCAAGAGGAGGAACCCTACGAGCAGTACTTC.

At least ten counts were recorded for this clonotype. V and J are TRBV6-5 and TRBJ2-3, with D perhaps being TRBD1 or TRBD2 (5 bases each). This CDR3 is 13 amino acids long. Trimming removed 6 bases from V and 2 bases from J, with 9 bases in between. Germline CDR1 reads MNHEY; CDR2 reads SVGAGI. The CDR3 nucleotides read TGTGCCAGCAGGGGGACCGTCACAGATACGCAGTATTTT. This codes for CASRGTVTDTQYF.

This clonotype was picked up many times. This chain connects TRBV5-4 to TRBJ2-3, with 9 bases identical to TRBD1. Germline CDR1 and CDR2: SGHNT and YYREEE (reference sequence). The ends lost 3 bases at V and 3 bases at J; junction bases unmatched: 5. The CDR3 loop spans 15 amino acids. The CDR3 DNA follows: TGTGCCAGCAGCTCGGGACAGGGAGTGACAGATACGCAGTATTTT. Translation gives CASSSGQGVTDTQYF.

In regard to this clonotype: A much larger clone sits a single nucleotide away, making a read error possible. The V gene is TRBV3-1, the J gene TRBJ2-1; no clear D gene. Germline-derived CDR1 and CDR2 are LGHDT and YNNKEL (reference sequence). V lost 3 bases and J lost 7, with 19 bases in between. This CDR3 region has 16 residues. As DNA, the CDR3 is TGTGCCAGCAGCCACAGTTCCGTACTACGACGGAATGAGCAGTTCTTC. Encoded protein: CASSHSSVLRRNEQFF.

Many counts were recorded for this clonotype. The chain links TRBV5-8 to TRBJ2-7; possible D gene TRBD1, 5 bases. This CDR3 region has 14 residues. Trimming cost V 0 bases and J 4 bases, with 11 bases left between them. In germline, CDR1 is SGHTS, CDR2 YDEGEE. CDR3 amino acids: CASSLAGRVYEQYF. CDR3 sequence (DNA): TGTGCCAGCAGCTTGGCTGGCAGGGTATACGAGCAGTACTTC. Combining the CDR3 with reference TRBV5-8 and TRBJ2-7 gives the whole variable domain EAGVTQSPTHLIKTRGQQATLRCSPISGHTSVYWYQQALGLGLQFLLWYDEGEERNRGNFPPRFSGRQFPNYSSELNVNALELEDSALYLCASSLAGRVYEQYFGPGTRLTVT.

The chain couples TRBV2 to TRBJ1-1, with no clear D. The CDR3 length is 12 residues. Germline V gene sequence: CDR1 SNHLY, CDR2 FYNNEI. The V end was cut by 4 bases, the J end by 1 base, with 4 bases between. CDR3 nucleotides: TGTGCCAGCAGTGCCGGGAACACTGAAGCTTTCTTT. This codes for CASSAGNTEAFF.

This clonotype is categorized as medium-sized. The chain couples TRBV10-2 to TRBJ1-1; D possibly corresponds to TRBD1 (6 bases). This CDR3 has 13 amino acids. V shed 6 bases and J shed 4 bases, with 12 bases lying between them. Germline V lookup: CDR1 WSHSY, CDR2 SAAADI. CDR3 DNA sequence: TGCGCCAGCAGGCAACAGGGTGGCACTGAAGCTTTCTTT. Translated, it gives CASRQQGGTEAFF.

This clonotype was seen repeatedly, ten times or more. The chain links TRBV6-6 to TRBJ2-5; 7 bases are shared with TRBD2. V was pared by 7 bases and J by 1 base, with 3 bases of the junction left unmatched. This CDR3 has 13 amino acids. Germline V gives CDR1 MNHNY, CDR2 SVGAGI (reference sequence). Written as DNA, the CDR3 is TGTGCCAGCATGGGGGGGTCCCAAGAGACCCAGTACTTC. Amino acids: CASMGGSQETQYF.

This clonotype is medium-sized (0.01 to 0.1%) in the sample. The chain links TRBV29-1 to TRBJ1-4, with D unresolved. The length of the CDR3 is 10 residues. Germline V gene data show CDR1 as SQVTM and CDR2 as ANQGSEA. The V and J ends lost 5 bases and 8 bases respectively, with 6 bases between them. The CDR3 loop reads CSVLGEKLFF. The CDR3, as DNA: TGCAGCGTTTTGGGGGAAAAACTGTTTTTT.

Comment on this clonotype: The missing conserved phenylalanine or tryptophan at the end of this CDR3 makes a read error likely. This rearrangement joins TRBV20-1 to TRBJ2-2; TRBD2 matches at 12 bases. In germline, CDR1 is DFQATT, CDR2 SNEGSKA (reference sequence). The CDR3 length is 15 residues. The DNA of the CDR3 is TGCAGTGCTGGACTAGCGGGGCTGAACACCAGGGAGCTGTTTCTT. The encoded protein is CSAGLAGLNTRELFL.

The chain couples TRBV12-5 to TRBJ2-3; D gene unclear. The germline CDR1 and CDR2 sequences are LGHNT and FRNRAP. This CDR3 spans 15 amino acids. Trimming removed 3 bases at V and 4 bases at J, with 14 bases between. CDR3 residues: CASGLSSGLPDTQYF. The CDR3 DNA follows: TGTGCTAGTGGTTTAAGCTCCGGGCTCCCAGATACGCAGTATTTT. Full variable domain (rest looked up from reference TRBV12-5 and TRBJ2-3): DARVTQTPRHKVTEMGQEVTMRCQPILGHNTVFWYRQTMMQGLELLAYFRNRAPLDDSGMPKDRFSAEMPDATLATLKIQPSEPRDSAVYFCASGLSSGLPDTQYFGPGTRLTVL.

In this sample, this clonotype turned up many times. Germline is not matched at one junction end, which may reflect a read error. The chain employs TRBV11-3 and TRBJ2-1, with D tentatively TRBD2 (5 bases). This CDR3 contains 17 residues. Germline V gene lookup returns CDR1 SGHNT and CDR2 YENEEA. Here the CDR3 DNA reads TGTGCCGGCAGCTCCCTCAGGAGCGGAAGCGCCTACAATGAGCAGTTCTTC. It specifies CAGSSLRSGSAYNEQFF.

The rearrangement links TRBV20-1 to TRBJ2-2; D gene uncertain. V was trimmed by 3 bases and J by 9 bases, leaving 5 bases between them. CDR3 length equals 10 residues. Germline-derived CDR1 and CDR2 are DFQATT and SNEGSKA (reference sequence). CDR3 coding DNA: TGCAGTGCTAGTGGCAGGGAGCTGTTTTTT. As protein: CSASGRELFF.

This clonotype was seen a handful of times. This chain's CDR3 is CSARVGSGMQDTQFF. CDR3 bases: TGCAGTGCTAGGGTGGGTAGCGGGATGCAAGATACGCAGTTCTTC. V gene TRBV20-1 combines with J gene TRBJ2-1; 8 positions agree with TRBD2. Germline V gene sequence: CDR1 DFQATT, CDR2 SNEGSKA (reference sequence). V was pared by 3 bases and J by 12 bases, with 16 bases of the junction left unmatched. There are 15 residues in the CDR3.

By sample fraction, this clonotype is medium-sized. The chain uses TRBV7-8 and TRBJ2-3; TRBD2 agrees at 10 bases. The V gene end was trimmed by 2 bases and the J gene end by 3 bases; junction bases not matched to a gene: 5. In germline, CDR1 is SGHVS, CDR2 FQNEAQ. CDR3 length equals 16 residues. The CDR3 spells CASSLSLAGATDTQYF. CDR3 bases: TGTGCCAGCAGCTTATCTCTAGCGGGAGCGACAGATACGCAGTATTTT.